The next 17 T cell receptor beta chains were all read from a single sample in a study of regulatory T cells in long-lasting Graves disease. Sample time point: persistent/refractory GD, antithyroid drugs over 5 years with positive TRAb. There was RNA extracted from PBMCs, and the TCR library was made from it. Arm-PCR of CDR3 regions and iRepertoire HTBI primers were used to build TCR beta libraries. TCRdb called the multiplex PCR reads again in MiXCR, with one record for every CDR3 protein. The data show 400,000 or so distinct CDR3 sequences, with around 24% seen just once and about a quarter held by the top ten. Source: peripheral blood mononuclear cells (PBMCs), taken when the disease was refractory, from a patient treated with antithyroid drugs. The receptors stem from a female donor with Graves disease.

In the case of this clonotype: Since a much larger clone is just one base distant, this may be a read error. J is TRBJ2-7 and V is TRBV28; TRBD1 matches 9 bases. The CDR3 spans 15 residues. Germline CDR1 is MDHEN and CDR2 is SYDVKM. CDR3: CASRQGTGTTYEQCF. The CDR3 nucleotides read TGTGCCAGCAGGCAAGGGACAGGGACTACCTACGAGCAGTGCTTC. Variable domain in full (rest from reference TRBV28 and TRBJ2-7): DVKVTQSSRYLVKRTGEKVFLECVQDMDHENMFWYRQDPGLGLRLIYFSYDVKMKEKGDIPEGYSVSREKKERFSLILESASTNQTSMYLCASRQGTGTTYEQCFGPGTRLTVT.

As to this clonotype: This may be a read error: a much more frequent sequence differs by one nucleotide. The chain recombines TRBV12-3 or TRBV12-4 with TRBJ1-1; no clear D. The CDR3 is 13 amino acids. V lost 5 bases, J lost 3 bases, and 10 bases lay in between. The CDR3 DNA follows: TGTGCCAGCAGTCGGGGTTCGTACACTGAAGCTTTCTTT. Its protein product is CASSRGSYTEAFF.

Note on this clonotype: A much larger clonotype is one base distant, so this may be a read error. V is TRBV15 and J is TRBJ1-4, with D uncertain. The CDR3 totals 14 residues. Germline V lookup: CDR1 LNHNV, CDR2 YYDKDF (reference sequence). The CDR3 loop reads CAISGVTVNEKLFF. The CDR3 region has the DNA TGTGCCATCAGCGGGGTCACCGTTAATGAAAAACTGTTTTTT.

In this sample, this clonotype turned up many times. The CDR3 spells CAWSVAGELFF. The CDR3 region has the DNA TGTGCCTGGAGTGTAGCCGGGGAGCTGTTTTTT. The chain uses TRBV30 and TRBJ2-2; unclear D gene. The germline V and J ends were trimmed by 0 bases and 6 bases, with 2 bases remaining between them. The CDR3 covers 11 residues. CDR1 GTSNPN and CDR2 SVGIG come from the germline V gene (reference sequence).

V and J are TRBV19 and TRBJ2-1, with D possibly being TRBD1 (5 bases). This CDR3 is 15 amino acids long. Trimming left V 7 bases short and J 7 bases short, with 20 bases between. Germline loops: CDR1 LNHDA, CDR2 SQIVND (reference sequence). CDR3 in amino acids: CASTASNNRQNEQFF. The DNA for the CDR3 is TGTGCCAGTACCGCGTCAAACAATAGACAGAATGAGCAGTTCTTC.

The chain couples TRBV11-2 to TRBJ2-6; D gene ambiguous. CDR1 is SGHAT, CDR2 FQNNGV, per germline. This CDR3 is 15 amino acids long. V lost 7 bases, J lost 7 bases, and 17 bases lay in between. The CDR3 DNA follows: TGTGCCAGCACCACCCAGCATGCTGACGCCAACGTCCTGACTTTC. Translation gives CASTTQHADANVLTF. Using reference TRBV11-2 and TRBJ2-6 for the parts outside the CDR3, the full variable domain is EAGVAQSPRYKIIEKRQSVAFWCNPISGHATLYWYQQILGQGPKLLIQFQNNGVVDDSQLPKDRFSAERLKGVDSTLKIQPAKLEDSAVYLCASTTQHADANVLTFGAGSRLTVL.

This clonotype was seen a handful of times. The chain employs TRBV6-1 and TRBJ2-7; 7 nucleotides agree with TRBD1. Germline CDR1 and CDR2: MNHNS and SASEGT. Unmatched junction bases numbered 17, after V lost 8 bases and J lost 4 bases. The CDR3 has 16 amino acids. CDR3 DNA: TGTGCCAGCGGGTCCAACCCTCGACAGGGTATTTACGAGCAGTACTTC. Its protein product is CASGSNPRQGIYEQYF.

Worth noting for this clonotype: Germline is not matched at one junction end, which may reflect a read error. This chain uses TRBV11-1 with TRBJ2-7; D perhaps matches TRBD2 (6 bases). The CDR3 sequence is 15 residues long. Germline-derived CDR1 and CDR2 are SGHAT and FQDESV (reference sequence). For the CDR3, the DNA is TGTACCAGCACCCTCCGGGGGTTGCCCTCCTACGAGCAGTACTTC. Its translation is CTSTLRGLPSYEQYF.

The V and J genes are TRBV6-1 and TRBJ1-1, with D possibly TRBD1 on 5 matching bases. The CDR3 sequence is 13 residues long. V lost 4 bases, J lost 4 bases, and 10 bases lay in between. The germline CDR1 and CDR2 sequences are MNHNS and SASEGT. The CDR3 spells CASSVVGTTEAFF. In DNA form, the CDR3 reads TGTGCCAGCAGTGTGGTTGGGACCACTGAAGCTTTCTTT.

Here the CDR3 reads CASSPHREGTGELFF. The CDR3 DNA is TGTGCCAGCAGCCCCCACAGGGAGGGGACCGGGGAGCTGTTTTTT. V usage is TRBV7-3 and J usage is TRBJ2-2, with a tentative D call TRBD2 (7 bases). Trimming stripped 5 bases from V and 5 bases from J, with 15 bases between. From germline, CDR1 is SGHTA and CDR2 FQGTGA. The CDR3 loop spans 15 amino acids.

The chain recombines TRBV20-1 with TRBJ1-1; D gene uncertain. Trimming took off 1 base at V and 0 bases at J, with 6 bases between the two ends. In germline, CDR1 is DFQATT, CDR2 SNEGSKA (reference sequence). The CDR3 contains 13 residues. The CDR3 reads CSARVVVNTEAFF. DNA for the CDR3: TGCAGTGCTAGAGTAGTGGTGAACACTGAAGCTTTCTTT.

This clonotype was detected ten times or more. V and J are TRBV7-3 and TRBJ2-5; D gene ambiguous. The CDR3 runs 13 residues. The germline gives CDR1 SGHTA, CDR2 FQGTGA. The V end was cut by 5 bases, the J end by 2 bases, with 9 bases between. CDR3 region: CASSLGRQETQYF. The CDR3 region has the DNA TGTGCCAGCAGCCTAGGCCGGCAAGAGACCCAGTACTTC.

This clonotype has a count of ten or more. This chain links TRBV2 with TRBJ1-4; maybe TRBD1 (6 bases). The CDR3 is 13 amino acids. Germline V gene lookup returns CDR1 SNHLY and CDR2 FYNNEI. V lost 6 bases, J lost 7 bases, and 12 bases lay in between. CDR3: CASRDSAGEKLFF. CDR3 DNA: TGTGCCAGCAGGGACAGCGCGGGTGAAAAACTGTTTTTT. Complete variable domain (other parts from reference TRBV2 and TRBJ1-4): EPEVTQTPSHQVTQMGQEVILRCVPISNHLYFYWYRQILGQKVEFLVSFYNNEISEKSEIFDDQFSVERPDGSNFTLKIRSTKLEDSAMYFCASRDSAGEKLFFGSGTQLSVL.

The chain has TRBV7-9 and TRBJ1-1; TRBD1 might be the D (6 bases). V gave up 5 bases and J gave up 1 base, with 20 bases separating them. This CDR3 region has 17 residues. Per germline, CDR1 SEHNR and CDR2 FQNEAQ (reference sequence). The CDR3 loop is CASSPVSRGLGNTEAFF. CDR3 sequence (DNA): TGTGCCAGCAGCCCCGTCTCCCGGGGGCTGGGGAACACTGAAGCTTTCTTT.

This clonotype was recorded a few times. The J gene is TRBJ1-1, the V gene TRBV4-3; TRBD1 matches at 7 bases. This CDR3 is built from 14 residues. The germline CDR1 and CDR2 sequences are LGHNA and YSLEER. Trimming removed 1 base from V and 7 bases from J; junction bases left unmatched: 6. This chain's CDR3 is CASSQAGGQSEAFF. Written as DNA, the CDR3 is TGCGCCAGCAGCCAAGCAGGGGGACAAAGTGAAGCTTTCTTT.

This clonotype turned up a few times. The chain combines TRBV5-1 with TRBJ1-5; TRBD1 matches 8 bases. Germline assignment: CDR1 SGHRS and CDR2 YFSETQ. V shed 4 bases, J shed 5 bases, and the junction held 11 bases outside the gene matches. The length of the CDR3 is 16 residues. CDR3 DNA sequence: TGCGCCAGCAGCCCCGGATGGACAGGGTCGGATCAGCCCCAGCATTTT. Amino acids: CASSPGWTGSDQPQHF.

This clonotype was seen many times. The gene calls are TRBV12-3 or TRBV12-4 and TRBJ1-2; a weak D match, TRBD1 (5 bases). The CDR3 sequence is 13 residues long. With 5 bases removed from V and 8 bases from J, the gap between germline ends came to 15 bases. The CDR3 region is CASSLRDGVGYTF. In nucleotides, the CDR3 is TGTGCCAGCAGTCTCCGGGACGGTGTCGGCTACACCTTC.